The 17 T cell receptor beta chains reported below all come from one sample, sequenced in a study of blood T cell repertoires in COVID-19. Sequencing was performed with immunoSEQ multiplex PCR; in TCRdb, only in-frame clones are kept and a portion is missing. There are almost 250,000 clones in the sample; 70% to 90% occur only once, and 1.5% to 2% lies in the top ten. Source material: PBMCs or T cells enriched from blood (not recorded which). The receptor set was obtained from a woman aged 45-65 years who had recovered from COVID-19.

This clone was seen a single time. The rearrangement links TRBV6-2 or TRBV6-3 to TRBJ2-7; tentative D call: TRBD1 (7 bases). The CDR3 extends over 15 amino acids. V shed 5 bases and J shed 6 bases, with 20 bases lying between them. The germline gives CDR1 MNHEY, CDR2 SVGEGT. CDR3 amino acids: CASSVGGGLVREQYF. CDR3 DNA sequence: TGTGCCAGCAGTGTAGGAGGGGGCTTGGTTCGCGAGCAGTACTTC.

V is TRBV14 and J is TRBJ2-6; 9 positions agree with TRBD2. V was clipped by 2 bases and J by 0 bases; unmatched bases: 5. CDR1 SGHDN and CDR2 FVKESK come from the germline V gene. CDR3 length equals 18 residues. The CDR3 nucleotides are TGTGCCAGCAGCCAACGGACTAGCGCCTTCTCTGGGGCCAACGTCCTGACTTTC. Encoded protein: CASSQRTSAFSGANVLTF.

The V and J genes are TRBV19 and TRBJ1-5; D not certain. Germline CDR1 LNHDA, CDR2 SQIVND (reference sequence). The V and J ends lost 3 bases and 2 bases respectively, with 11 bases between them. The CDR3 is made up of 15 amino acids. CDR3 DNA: TGTGCCAGTAGTATGCGAGGGCTCGGCAATCAGCCCCAGCATTTT. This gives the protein CASSMRGLGNQPQHF.

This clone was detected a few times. The CDR3 DNA is TGTGCCAGCAGATCAACTAGAGGAGGGAACACTGAAGCTTTCTTT. Translating it yields CASRSTRGGNTEAFF. The chain uses TRBV28 and TRBJ1-1; D uncertain. Looked up from germline, CDR1 is MDHEN and CDR2 is SYDVKM. V dropped 6 bases and J dropped 1 base, with 15 bases sitting between them. The CDR3 has 15 residues.

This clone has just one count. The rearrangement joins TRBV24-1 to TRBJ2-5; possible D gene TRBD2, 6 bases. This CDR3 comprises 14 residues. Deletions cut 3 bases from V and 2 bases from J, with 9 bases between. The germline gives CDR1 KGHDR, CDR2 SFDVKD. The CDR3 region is CATSDRTIQETQYF. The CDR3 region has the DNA TGTGCCACCAGTGATCGGACTATTCAAGAGACCCAGTACTTC.

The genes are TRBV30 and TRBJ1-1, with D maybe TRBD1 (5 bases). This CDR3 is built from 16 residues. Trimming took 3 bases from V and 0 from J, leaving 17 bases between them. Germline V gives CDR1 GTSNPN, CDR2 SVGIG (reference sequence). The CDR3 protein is CAWSGPRTGLNTEAFF. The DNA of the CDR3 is TGTGCCTGGAGCGGACCTCGTACAGGCTTGAACACTGAAGCTTTCTTT.

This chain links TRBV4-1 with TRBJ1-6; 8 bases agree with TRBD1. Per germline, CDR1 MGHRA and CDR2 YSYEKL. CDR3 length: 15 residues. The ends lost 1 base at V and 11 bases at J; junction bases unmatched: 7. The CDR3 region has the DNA TGCGCCAGCAGCCAAGGGACAGGGACCACACCACCCCTCCACTTT. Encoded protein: CASSQGTGTTPPLHF.

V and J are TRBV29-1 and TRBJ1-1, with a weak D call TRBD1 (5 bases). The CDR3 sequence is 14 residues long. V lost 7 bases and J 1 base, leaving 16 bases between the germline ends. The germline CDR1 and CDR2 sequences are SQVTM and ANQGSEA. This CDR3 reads CSARVGARNTEAFF. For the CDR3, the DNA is TGCAGCGCCAGAGTAGGGGCGCGGAACACTGAAGCTTTCTTT.

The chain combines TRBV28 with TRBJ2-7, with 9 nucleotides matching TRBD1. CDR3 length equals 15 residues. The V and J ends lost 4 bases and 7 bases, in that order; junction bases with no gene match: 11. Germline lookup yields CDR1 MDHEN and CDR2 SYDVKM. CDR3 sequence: CASSSWEGTGREQYF. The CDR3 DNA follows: TGTGCCAGCAGTTCCTGGGAGGGGACAGGGAGAGAGCAGTACTTC.

CDR3 in amino acids: CASSAQLAKNTGELFF. The CDR3, as DNA: TGTGCCAGCAGCGCGCAACTAGCAAAGAACACCGGGGAGCTGTTTTTT. The V and J genes are TRBV9 and TRBJ2-2; a possible D gene is TRBD2 (6 bases). Germline-derived CDR1 and CDR2 are SGDLS and YYNGEE. This CDR3 has 16 residues. V was clipped by 3 bases and J by 1 base, with 13 bases between them.

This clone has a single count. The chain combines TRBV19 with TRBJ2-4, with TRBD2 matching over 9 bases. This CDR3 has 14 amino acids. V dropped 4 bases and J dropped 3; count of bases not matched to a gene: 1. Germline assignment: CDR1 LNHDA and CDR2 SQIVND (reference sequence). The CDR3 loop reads CASSNSGSKNIQYF. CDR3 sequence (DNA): TGTGCCAGTAGTAATAGCGGGAGCAAAAACATTCAGTACTTC.

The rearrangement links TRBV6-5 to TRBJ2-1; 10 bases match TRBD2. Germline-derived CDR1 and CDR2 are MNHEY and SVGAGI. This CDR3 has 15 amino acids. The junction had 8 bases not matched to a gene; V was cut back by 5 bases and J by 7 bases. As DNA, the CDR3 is TGTGCCAGCAGTACGCTAGCGGGAGTAAAAAATGAGCAGTTCTTC. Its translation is CASSTLAGVKNEQFF.

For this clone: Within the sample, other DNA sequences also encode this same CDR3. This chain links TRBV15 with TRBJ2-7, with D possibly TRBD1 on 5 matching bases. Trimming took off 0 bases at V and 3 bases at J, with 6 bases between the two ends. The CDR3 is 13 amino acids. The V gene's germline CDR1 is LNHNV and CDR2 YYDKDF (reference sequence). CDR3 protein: CATSRDRGYEQYF. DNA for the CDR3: TGTGCCACCAGCAGAGATAGGGGCTACGAGCAGTACTTC.

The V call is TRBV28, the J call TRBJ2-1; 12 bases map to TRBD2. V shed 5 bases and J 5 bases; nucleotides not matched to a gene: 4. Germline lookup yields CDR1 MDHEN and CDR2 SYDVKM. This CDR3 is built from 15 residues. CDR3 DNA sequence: TGTGCCAGCAGTCCACTAGCGGGAGGCGACAATGAGCAGTTCTTC. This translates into CASSPLAGGDNEQFF.

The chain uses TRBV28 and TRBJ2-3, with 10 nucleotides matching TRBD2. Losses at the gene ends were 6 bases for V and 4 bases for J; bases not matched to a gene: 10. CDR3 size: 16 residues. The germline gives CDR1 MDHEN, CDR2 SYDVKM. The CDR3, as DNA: TGTGCCAGCAGGCCGTCTAGCGGGAGTCAGCCAGATACGCAGTATTTT. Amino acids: CASRPSSGSQPDTQYF. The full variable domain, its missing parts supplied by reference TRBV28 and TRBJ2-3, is DVKVTQSSRYLVKRTGEKVFLECVQDMDHENMFWYRQDPGLGLRLIYFSYDVKMKEKGDIPEGYSVSREKKERFSLILESASTNQTSMYLCASRPSSGSQPDTQYFGPGTRLTVL.

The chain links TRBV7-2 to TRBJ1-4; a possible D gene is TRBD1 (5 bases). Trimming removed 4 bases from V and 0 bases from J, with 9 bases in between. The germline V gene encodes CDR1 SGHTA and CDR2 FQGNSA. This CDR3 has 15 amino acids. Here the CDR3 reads CASSSDSATNEKLFF. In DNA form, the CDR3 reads TGTGCCAGCAGCTCCGACAGTGCAACTAATGAAAAACTGTTTTTT.

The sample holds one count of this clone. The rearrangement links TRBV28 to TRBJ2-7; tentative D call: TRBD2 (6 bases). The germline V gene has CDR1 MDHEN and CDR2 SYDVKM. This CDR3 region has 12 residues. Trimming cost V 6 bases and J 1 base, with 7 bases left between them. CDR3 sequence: CASRGGSYEQYF. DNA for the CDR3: TGTGCCAGCAGGGGGGGTTCCTACGAGCAGTACTTC.